One and the same sample provided the 22 T cell receptor beta chains below, sequenced in a study of T cells after yellow fever vaccination. TCRdb used MiXCR to reprocess the 5' RACE reads, holding one entry per CDR3 protein. Of hundreds of thousands of distinct CDR3 sequences in the sample, just over 20% are singletons; the top ten hold about 15%. Source: PBMCs, taken less than 25 days after the first yellow fever vaccination. These receptors came from a young man who received the YFV17D yellow fever vaccine.

The J gene is TRBJ2-3, the V gene TRBV5-1; no clear D. V gave up 5 bases and J gave up 0 bases, with 10 bases separating them. Per the germline V gene, CDR1 is SGHRS and CDR2 is YFSETQ. This CDR3 comprises 14 residues. The CDR3 nucleotides are TGCGCCAGCAGTCGGGCACGTAGCACAGATACGCAGTATTTT. This sequence encodes CASSRARSTDTQYF.

The J gene is TRBJ2-5, the V gene TRBV18; the D is unclear. The CDR3 has 14 amino acids. The V and J ends lost 2 bases and 5 bases respectively, with 12 bases between them. The germline V gene encodes CDR1 KGHSH and CDR2 LQKENI. CDR3 nucleotides: TGTGCCAGCTCACCATGGGTGTCGCGGGAGACCCAGTACTTC. Residues: CASSPWVSRETQYF.

This clonotype was detected only a few times. The chain uses TRBV20-1 and TRBJ1-2; D call uncertain. The ends were cut back, 6 bases at V and 2 bases at J, with 10 bases in the middle. The length of the CDR3 is 12 residues. Germline V lookup: CDR1 DFQATT, CDR2 SNEGSKA (reference sequence). CDR3 bases: TGCAGTGCCCCACACCGGAACTATGGCTACACCTTC. Translating it yields CSAPHRNYGYTF.

This clonotype was observed at least ten times. The chain employs TRBV4-1 and TRBJ1-1, with D perhaps matching TRBD1 (6 bases). Per germline, CDR1 MGHRA and CDR2 YSYEKL. The CDR3 sequence is 14 residues long. Trimming pared 1 base from V and 4 bases from J, leaving 10 bases between. The CDR3 DNA reads as TGCGCCAGCAGCCAAGGAGGGGGGGGCACTGAAGCTTTCTTT. It specifies CASSQGGGGTEAFF.

The V call is TRBV7-2, the J call TRBJ2-1; 9 positions agree with TRBD1. The CDR3 spans 15 residues. CDR1 and CDR2 (germline): SGHTA, FQGNSA. After removal of 4 bases from V and 7 bases from J, the junction contained 8 bases not matched to a gene. CDR3 loop: CASSSEGTGLNEQFF. CDR3 sequence (DNA): TGTGCCAGCAGCTCAGAGGGGACAGGGCTTAATGAGCAGTTCTTC.

The chain has TRBV20-1 and TRBJ2-5; D call uncertain. The germline gives CDR1 DFQATT, CDR2 SNEGSKA (reference sequence). CDR3 size: 13 residues. Trimming cost V 5 bases and J 5 bases, with 15 bases left between them. Here the CDR3 reads CSAPAQTRETQYF. The CDR3 DNA is TGCAGTGCTCCGGCCCAAACTCGGGAGACCCAGTACTTC.

The chain uses TRBV3-1 and TRBJ2-3; D is possibly TRBD1 or TRBD2 (6 bases each). The CDR3 consists of 14 residues. Trimming removed 6 bases at V and 5 bases at J, with 15 bases between. CDR1 and CDR2 from the germline V gene are LGHDT and YNNKEL (reference sequence). CDR3 bases: TGTGCCAGCAGAAGAGAGGGGGGCGAAGATACGCAGTATTTT. It specifies CASRREGGEDTQYF.

In this sample, this clonotype turned up a few times. J is TRBJ1-3 and V is TRBV3-1; 8 bases map to TRBD1. The V gene end was trimmed by 1 base and the J gene end by 3 bases; junction bases not matched to a gene: 2. In germline, CDR1 is LGHDT, CDR2 YNNKEL (reference sequence). This CDR3 region has 15 residues. The chain's CDR3 is CASSQGTGFGNTIYF. CDR3 bases: TGTGCCAGCAGCCAAGGGACAGGGTTTGGAAACACCATATATTTT.

V is TRBV5-1 and J is TRBJ2-5, with D tentatively TRBD1 (6 bases). V was pared by 4 bases and J by 5 bases, with 15 bases between. Germline lookup yields CDR1 SGHRS and CDR2 YFSETQ. The CDR3 runs to 14 residues. CDR3 in amino acids: CASSAGRGEETQYF. The CDR3 DNA sequence: TGCGCCAGCAGCGCGGGCAGGGGAGAGGAGACCCAGTACTTC.

This clonotype was found a few times. The gene calls are TRBV6-1 and TRBJ1-2; 7 positions match TRBD1. With 7 bases clipped from V and 3 bases from J, the junction kept 5 bases outside the gene matches. The V gene's germline CDR1 is MNHNS and CDR2 SASEGT. The CDR3 is 13 residues long. In DNA, the CDR3 is TGTGCCAGCACCTCCGGGACAGACTATGGCTACACCTTC. Translating it yields CASTSGTDYGYTF.

J is TRBJ1-2 and V is TRBV12-3 or TRBV12-4; no clear D gene. Trimming pared 9 bases from V and 0 bases from J, leaving 11 bases between. The CDR3 spans 13 residues. CDR3 sequence reads: CASSGVANYGYTF. CDR3 DNA sequence: TGTGCCAGTTCGGGAGTAGCTAACTATGGCTACACCTTC.

This clonotype was observed a handful of times. V usage is TRBV19 and J usage is TRBJ2-2; 9 bases are shared with TRBD1. The germline V gene encodes CDR1 LNHDA and CDR2 SQIVND (reference sequence). The CDR3 runs 15 residues. J gave up 5 bases and V 5 bases, and 6 bases lay outside the gene matches. For the CDR3, the DNA is TGTGCCAGTAGTTTCGGGACAGGGATAACCGGGGAGCTGTTTTTT. It specifies CASSFGTGITGELFF.

The table lists this clonotype with a few counts. CDR3 in amino acids: CASSSGKGPNYGYTF. For the CDR3, the DNA is TGTGCCAGCAGCTCCGGTAAGGGCCCTAACTATGGCTACACCTTC. The chain uses TRBV5-4 and TRBJ1-2; unclear D gene. Deletions cut 3 bases from V and 0 bases from J, with 12 bases between. Looked up from germline, CDR1 is SGHNT and CDR2 is YYREEE (reference sequence). The CDR3 loop spans 15 amino acids. The complete variable domain, with remaining parts taken from reference TRBV5-4 and TRBJ1-2, reads ETGVTQSPTHLIKTRGQQVTLRCSSQSGHNTVSWYQQALGQGPQFIFQYYREEENGRGNFPPRFSGLQFPNYSSELNVNALELDDSALYLCASSSGKGPNYGYTFGSGTRLTVV.

The chain links TRBV7-2 to TRBJ2-7; D unclear. The ends were cut back, 3 bases at V and 4 bases at J, with 10 bases in the middle. The CDR3 loop spans 13 amino acids. Germline V gene lookup returns CDR1 SGHTA and CDR2 FQGNSA. The chain's CDR3 is CASSFSSGYEQYV. For the CDR3, the DNA is TGTGCCAGCAGCTTTAGTTCGGGTTACGAGCAGTACGTC.

This clonotype was recorded many times. This sequence joins TRBV6-4 and TRBJ2-3, with 8 bases matching TRBD2. The V and J ends lost 3 bases and 4 bases, in that order; junction bases with no gene match: 6. Germline V gene sequence: CDR1 MRHNA, CDR2 SNTAGT. The CDR3 sequence is 15 residues long. As DNA, the CDR3 is TGTGCCAGCAGTGAAACCGGGGGGGCCGCAGATACGCAGTATTTT. Its translation: CASSETGGAADTQYF.

This clonotype was counted between two and nine times. The chain couples TRBV29-1 to TRBJ2-1, with a possible D match to TRBD2 (6 bases). This CDR3 is 12 amino acids long. The V end was cut by 3 bases, the J end by 4 bases, with 7 bases between. CDR1 SQVTM and CDR2 ANQGSEA come from the germline V gene. The CDR3 reads CSVDAGYNEQFF. DNA of the CDR3: TGCAGCGTTGATGCGGGATACAATGAGCAGTTCTTC.

This clonotype showed up just a few times. V gene TRBV9 combines with J gene TRBJ2-5; 12 bases line up with TRBD2. Germline CDR1 is SGDLS and CDR2 is YYNGEE. V lost 4 bases, J lost 5 bases, and 9 bases stayed unmatched. CDR3 size: 16 residues. CDR3 nucleotide sequence: TGTGCCAGCAGCCAAACCCTAGCGGGGGGGCGGGAGACCCAGTACTTC. Translating it yields CASSQTLAGGRETQYF.

V usage is TRBV5-1 and J usage is TRBJ2-7, with D tentatively TRBD1 (5 bases). Germline CDR1 reads SGHRS; CDR2 reads YFSETQ. CDR3 length: 11 amino acids. V shed 7 bases and J shed 4 bases, with 9 bases lying between them. The CDR3 sequence: CASQTVYEQYV. In DNA, the CDR3 is TGCGCCAGCCAGACAGTATACGAGCAGTACGTC.

This clonotype was counted between two and nine times. The chain joins TRBV9 to TRBJ2-5; 8 bases fit TRBD2. With 3 bases clipped from V and 2 bases from J, the junction kept 3 bases outside the gene matches. The CDR3 consists of 14 residues. Germline V lookup: CDR1 SGDLS, CDR2 YYNGEE. The CDR3 here is CASSATSVQETQYF. For the CDR3, the DNA is TGTGCCAGCAGCGCGACTAGCGTACAAGAGACCCAGTACTTC.

V and J are TRBV20-1 and TRBJ1-1, with TRBD1 identical over 7 bases. The CDR3 spans 13 residues. Germline V lookup: CDR1 DFQATT, CDR2 SNEGSKA (reference sequence). The V and J ends lost 5 bases and 1 base, in that order; junction bases with no gene match: 4. The DNA for the CDR3 is TGCAGTGCTGAAGGGGGCGCGAACACTGAAGCTTTCTTT. Translation: CSAEGGANTEAFF.

This clonotype came up a few times. This chain links TRBV4-3 with TRBJ2-3, with D uncertain. The germline V gene has CDR1 LGHNA and CDR2 YSLEER. Between the trimmed V and J ends, which lost 1 base and 4 bases, there was a span of 6 bases. The CDR3 has 13 residues. The CDR3 bases are TGCGCCAGCAGCCAAGGGGATTCAGATACGCAGTATTTT. Protein product: CASSQGDSDTQYF.

V is TRBV9 and J is TRBJ2-1, with a weak D call TRBD2 (7 bases). CDR3 length: 15 amino acids. V was pared by 0 bases and J by 5 bases, with 12 bases between. Germline V gene data show CDR1 as SGDLS and CDR2 as YYNGEE. The CDR3 is CASSVVGGPNNEQFF. The CDR3 DNA sequence: TGTGCCAGCAGCGTAGTGGGGGGGCCAAACAATGAGCAGTTCTTC.